The table lists the clone carrying this TCR beta chain with a few counts. Its antigen remains unknown. V gave up 1 base and J gave up 9 bases; unmatched junction bases: 3. From germline, CDR1 is SGHAT and CDR2 FQNNGV. The CDR3 contains 14 residues. These data originate in a study of CD8 T cells in ankylosing spondylitis. Study findings and constraints: A motif in TCR beta, a set of eight or nine highly homologous variants, appeared characteristic of ankylosing spondylitis blood.

MiXCR, applied by TCRdb to the 5' RACE reads, yields one record per CDR3 protein. The sample includes around 150,000 distinct CDR3 sequences, roughly 31% seen only once; the top ten take 5.5% to 7.5%. Sample: synovial fluid, either unsorted or a sorted T cell fraction (not recorded which). The chain links TRBV11-2 to TRBJ1-6; 7 positions match TRBD1. The origin of this receptor is a male donor with ankylosing spondylitis. The chain's CDR3 is CASSLGQGGSPLHF. As DNA, the CDR3 is TGTGCCAGCAGCTTAGGTCAGGGGGGTTCACCCCTCCACTTT. Filled out from reference TRBV11-2 and TRBJ1-6, the complete variable domain reads EAGVAQSPRYKIIEKRQSVAFWCNPISGHATLYWYQQILGQGPKLLIQFQNNGVVDDSQLPKDRFSAERLKGVDSTLKIQPAKLEDSAVYLCASSLGQGGSPLHFGNGTRLTVT.